The 4 T cell receptor beta chains given below trace back to one sample, sequenced in a study of blood T cell repertoires in COVID-19. Method: immunoSEQ multiplex PCR; TCRdb's copy keeps in-frame clones and lacks some. The data show about 46,000 clones, 80% to 90% seen once. Sequenced: peripheral blood. These TCRs come from a human donor with active COVID-19. The donor label of this sample is uncertain.

This clone was detected only a few times. The V call is TRBV28, the J call TRBJ2-7; D might be TRBD2 (6 bases). Trimming left V 6 bases short and J 0 bases short, with 15 bases between. There are 15 residues in the CDR3. Germline CDR1 MDHEN, CDR2 SYDVKM. The CDR3 DNA reads as TGTGCCAGCAGGATTACGGACGGGAGCTCCTACGAGCAGTACTTC. Translated: CASRITDGSSYEQYF.

The chain couples TRBV6-2 or TRBV6-3 to TRBJ1-5; weak D call: TRBD1 (6 bases). Germline V gene sequence: CDR1 MNHEY, CDR2 SVGEGT. This CDR3 contains 19 residues. V was shortened by 4 bases and J by 6 bases, with 28 bases between the two germline ends. CDR3 nucleotides: TGTGCCAGCAGTTTACTCTTGAATCCGGGACACCCAAAGGGTCAGCCCCAGCATTTT. It encodes CASSLLLNPGHPKGQPQHF.

The J gene is TRBJ2-3, the V gene TRBV7-8, with TRBD1 matching over 12 bases. The CDR3 loop spans 16 amino acids. After removal of 5 bases from V and 1 base from J, the junction contained 4 bases not matched to a gene. Germline CDR1 and CDR2: SGHVS and FQNEAQ. The CDR3 DNA reads TGTGCCAGCAGCGCCCGGGACAGGGGGCGCACAGATACGCAGTATTTT. It is translated as CASSARDRGRTDTQYF.

This clone showed up just once. The chain joins TRBV6-5 to TRBJ2-5; 9 nucleotides match TRBD1. This CDR3 is 15 amino acids long. J gave up 4 bases and V 6 bases, and 9 bases lay outside the gene matches. Germline-derived CDR1 and CDR2 are MNHEY and SVGAGI. The CDR3 bases are TGTGCCAGCAGAGCTCCGGGACAGGGAACAGAGACCCAGTACTTC. Protein sequence: CASRAPGQGTETQYF.